Here is one T cell receptor beta chain with its context. Germline V gives CDR1 SGHRS, CDR2 YFSETQ. V gave up 4 bases and J gave up 4 bases, with 16 bases separating them. This CDR3 has 15 residues. Generated by immunoSEQ multiplex PCR, the TCRdb table keeps only in-frame clones and is missing some. The table lists around 56,000 clones, over 75% of them singletons, with around 1.7% in the top ten. This record belongs to a study of T cell changes during pregnancy in multiple sclerosis. The receptor comes from a female donor with multiple sclerosis, enrolled in a pregnancy study. The V gene is TRBV5-1, the J gene TRBJ2-3, with D perhaps TRBD2 (5 bases). The specimen was peripheral blood, collected after pregnancy. In DNA, the CDR3 is TGCGCCAGCAGCATTAATAGAGGCGGGTCAGATACGCAGTATTTT. This gives the protein CASSINRGGSDTQYF.